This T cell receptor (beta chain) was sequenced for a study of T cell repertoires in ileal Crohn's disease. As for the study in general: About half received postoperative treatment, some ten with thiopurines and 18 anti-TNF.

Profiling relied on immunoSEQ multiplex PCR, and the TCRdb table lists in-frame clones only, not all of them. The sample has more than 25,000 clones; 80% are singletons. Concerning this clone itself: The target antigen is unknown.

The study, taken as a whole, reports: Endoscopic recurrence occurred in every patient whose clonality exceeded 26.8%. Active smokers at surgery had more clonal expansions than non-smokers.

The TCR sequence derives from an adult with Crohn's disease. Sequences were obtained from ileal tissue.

The CDR3 DNA is TGTGCCAGCACGGTGGGGACAGGGCCTCAGCCCCAGCATTTT. Translation: CASTVGTGPQPQHF. The chain joins TRBV2 to TRBJ1-5; TRBD1 matches at 9 bases. The germline V gene encodes CDR1 SNHLY and CDR2 FYNNEI. The CDR3 extends over 14 amino acids. J gave up 6 bases and V 7 bases, and 7 bases lay outside the gene matches.